Listed below are T cell receptor beta chains from one sample, sequenced in a study of T cell responses to AZD1222 COVID-19 vaccine. Clones were read by immunoSEQ multiplex PCR, and TCRdb kept only the in-frame ones, dropping some. The table lists more than 100,000 clones, just over 85% of them singletons. The input for sequencing was peripheral blood, taken on day 0 of AZD1222 vaccination. These receptors all come from an adult in good health. Both conserved end residues are part of each CDR3.

V gene | CDR3 protein
TRBV2 | CATQGPATNEKLFF
TRBV6-2/TRBV6-3 | CASSYWRNTIYF
TRBV7-9 | CASSLRGDRGPTEAFF
TRBV28 | CASSPRLYTEAFF
TRBV28 | CASSPPSTGNTIYF
TRBV6-1 | CASSEYRQGRAGELFF
TRBV7-9 | CASSSETRDGANVLTF
TRBV3-1/TRBV3-2 | CASSQELGDTQYF
TRBV19 | CASSIPGTGELFF
TRBV28 | CASRPYPGLGGKYGYTF
TRBV19 | CASSQSPGKNYEQYF
TRBV11-3 | CASSLDSGQGQYF
TRBV3-1/TRBV3-2 | CASSQVGQPQHF
TRBV21-1 | CASSTSLNSGPFSPQSQTSYEQYF
TRBV18 | CASSPSGGGGTAYNEQFF
TRBV4-3 | CASSQDQGTDYEQYF
TRBV28 | CAGGQGPYEQYF
TRBV7-8 | CASSPPRGAYNSPLHF
TRBV5-1 | CASSGGQGLSGNTIYF
TRBV2 | CASSPDRNYGYTF
TRBV7-2 | CASSARTRSSETQYF
TRBV4-1 | CASSQDRGSGRAAETQYF
TRBV29-1 | CSAPAGGSARTEAFF
TRBV5-4 | CASSLTGVLFGYTF
TRBV6-5 | CASSYSTGGYEQYF
TRBV29-1 | CSVVAGGNYGYTF
TRBV28 | CASSLGTGGYTF
TRBV7-9 | CASTSVNRGTDTQYF
TRBV19 | CASSLQGEGAKNIQYF
TRBV11-2 | CASSLAGAGTEAFF
TRBV6-5 | CASRGGPYNEQFF
TRBV5-1 | CASSSNTGVGNTIYF
TRBV29-1 | CSVGTGGSTEAFF
TRBV30 | CAWKGTGGQPQHF
TRBV5-5 | CASSLAQSPLYEQYF
TRBV9 | CASSAEGFNSPLHF
TRBV5-4 | CASSLGWTSGGARTQYF
TRBV7-2 | CASSRGPGTDTQYF
TRBV7-9 | CASSRTGKETQYF
TRBV11-2 | CASSFPPRMTGEQYF
TRBV5-1 | CASSFPPPGGSEQFF
TRBV18 | CASSRAPETSGYNEQFF
TRBV7-9 | CASSFRGGGAGGTGELFF
TRBV19 | CASSMGVPTDTQYF
TRBV3-1/TRBV3-2 | CASSLSRDEAFF